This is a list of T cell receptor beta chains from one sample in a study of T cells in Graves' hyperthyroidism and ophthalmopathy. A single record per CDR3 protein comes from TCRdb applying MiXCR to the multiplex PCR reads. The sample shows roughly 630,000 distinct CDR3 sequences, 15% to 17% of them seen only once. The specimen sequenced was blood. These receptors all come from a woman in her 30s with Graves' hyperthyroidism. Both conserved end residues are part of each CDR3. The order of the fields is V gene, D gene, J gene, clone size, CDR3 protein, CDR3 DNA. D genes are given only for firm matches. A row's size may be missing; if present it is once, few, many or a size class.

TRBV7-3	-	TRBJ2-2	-	CASTSGLGGTGELFF	TGTGCCAGCACATCGGGATTAGGCGGGACCGGGGAGCTGTTTTTT
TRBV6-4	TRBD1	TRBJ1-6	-	CASRTGTGDAPLHF	TGTGCCAGCAGAACCGGGACAGGGGATGCGCCCCTCCACTTT
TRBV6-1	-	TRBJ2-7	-	CASSDAVKSYEQYF	TGTGCCAGCAGTGATGCCGTCAAATCCTACGAGCAGTACTTC
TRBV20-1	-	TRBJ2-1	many	CSAFTPGLGPNNEQFF	TGCAGTGCTTTTACTCCGGGACTGGGTCCTAACAATGAGCAGTTCTTC
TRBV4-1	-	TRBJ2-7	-	CASSRAAESISYEQYF	TGCGCCAGCAGCCGGGCGGCGGAATCGATCTCCTACGAGCAGTACTTC
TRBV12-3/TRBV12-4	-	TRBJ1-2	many	CASSRGQGGPLYGYTF	TGTGCCAGCAGCCGGGGGCAGGGAGGCCCGCTCTATGGCTACACCTTC
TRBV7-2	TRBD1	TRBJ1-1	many	CASSLVAGGNTEAFF	TGTGCCAGCAGCTTAGTAGCAGGGGGGAACACTGAAGCTTTCTTT
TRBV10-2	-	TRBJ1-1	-	CASSEGRTMNTEAFF	TGCGCCAGCAGTGAGGGCAGGACCATGAACACTGAAGCTTTCTTT
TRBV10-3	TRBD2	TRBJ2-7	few	CAISGRENSYEQYF	TGTGCCATCAGTGGGCGGGAGAATAGCTACGAGCAGTACTTC
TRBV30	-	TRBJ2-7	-	CAWSVSGRPGQYF	TGTGCCTGGAGTGTGAGTGGCCGCCCAGGGCAGTACTTC
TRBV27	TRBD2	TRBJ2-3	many	CASSLTGLAGRTDTQYF	TGTGCCAGCAGTTTAACCGGACTAGCTGGACGCACAGATACGCAGTATTTT
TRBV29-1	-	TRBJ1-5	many	CAIGRSDQPQHF	TGCGCGATAGGGAGGTCCGATCAGCCCCAGCATTTT
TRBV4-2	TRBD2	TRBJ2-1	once	CASSVAGREQFF	TGTGCCAGCAGCGTAGCGGGAAGGGAGCAGTTCTTC
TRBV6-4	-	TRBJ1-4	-	CASKRSGLDNEKLFF	TGTGCCAGCAAACGATCGGGACTGGATAATGAAAAACTGTTTTTT
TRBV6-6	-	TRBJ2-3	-	CASSYGGFTSTDTQYF	TGTGCCAGCAGTTACGGGGGCTTCACTAGCACAGATACGCAGTATTTT
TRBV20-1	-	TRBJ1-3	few	CSAMGGTSFSGNTIYF	TGCAGTGCTATGGGGGGAACCTCTTTCTCTGGAAACACCATATATTTT
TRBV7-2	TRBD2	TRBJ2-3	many	CASSQTSGMVTDTQYF	TGTGCCAGCAGCCAGACTAGCGGGATGGTCACAGATACGCAGTATTTT
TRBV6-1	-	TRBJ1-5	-	CASSPPGTSNQPQHF	TGTGCCAGCAGCCCTCCCGGGACAAGCAATCAGCCCCAGCATTTT
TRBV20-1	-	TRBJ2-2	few	CSARRVNTGELFF	TGCAGTGCCCGCAGAGTAAACACCGGGGAGCTGTTTTTT
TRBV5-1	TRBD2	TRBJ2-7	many	CASSLGGTSGNYEQYF	TGCGCCAGCAGCTTGGGGGGGACTAGCGGGAATTACGAGCAGTACTTC